These 9 T cell receptor beta chains came from one sample sequenced in a study of shared clonotypes between healthy human individuals. Sequenced by immunoSEQ multiplex PCR; TCRdb stores in-frame clones only, minus some. Altogether 2 million to 2.5 million clones are present, around 95% being singletons, with the ten largest covering approximately 0.13%. Sequencing used naive CD4+ T cells sorted from blood. Noted subset: CD45RA+ positively selected. The receptors were sampled from a man aged 18 to 29 in good health.

The chain carries TRBV7-2 and TRBJ2-5; 10 bases are shared with TRBD2. CDR1 and CDR2 (germline): SGHTA, FQGNSA. V shed 2 bases and J 7 bases; nucleotides not matched to a gene: 7. There are 15 residues in the CDR3. This CDR3 is CASSLSLAGAWTQYF. CDR3 nucleotide sequence: TGTGCCAGCAGCTTAAGTCTAGCGGGAGCATGGACCCAGTACTTC.

Points on this clone: Different DNA sequences within this sample yield the same CDR3. The V call is TRBV11-3, the J call TRBJ2-3, with TRBD2 identical over 7 bases. CDR1 and CDR2 (germline): SGHNT, YENEEA. The CDR3 extends over 15 amino acids. V lost 0 bases to trimming and J lost 1 base; unmatched junction nucleotides: 1. CDR3 in amino acids: CASSLEGGGTDTQYF. Written as DNA, the CDR3 is TGTGCCAGCAGCTTAGAGGGAGGGGGCACAGATACGCAGTATTTT.

V usage is TRBV10-3 and J usage is TRBJ2-7, with D unclear. The germline V gene encodes CDR1 ENHRY and CDR2 SYGVKD. There are 15 residues in the CDR3. Trimming stripped 0 bases from V and 7 bases from J, with 16 bases between. CDR3 region: CAISESIFGFGEQYF. CDR3 sequence (DNA): TGTGCCATCAGTGAGTCGATTTTTGGTTTTGGGGAGCAGTACTTC.

The J gene is TRBJ1-1, the V gene TRBV28; D gene uncertain. CDR3 length: 13 residues. Per germline, CDR1 MDHEN and CDR2 SYDVKM. The germline V and J ends were trimmed by 2 bases and 1 base, with 5 bases remaining between them. The CDR3 sequence: CASSLARNTEAFF. The CDR3 DNA reads TGTGCCAGCAGTTTAGCACGGAACACTGAAGCTTTCTTT.

The V and J genes are TRBV5-4 and TRBJ2-7; the D gene could be TRBD1 or TRBD2 (5 bases each). The CDR3 has 13 residues. Germline-derived CDR1 and CDR2 are SGHNT and YYREEE (reference sequence). Trimming cost V 7 bases and J 7 bases, with 18 bases left between them. The CDR3 sequence: CASGHRDPREQYF. Written as DNA, the CDR3 is TGTGCCAGCGGTCACCGGGACCCCAGGGAGCAGTACTTC.

This clone was counted once. CDR3 in amino acids: CASSLGTEEAFF. CDR3 DNA: TGTGCCAGCAGCTTAGGTACAGAAGAAGCTTTCTTT. This chain links TRBV7-9 with TRBJ1-1, with no clear D. Trimming took 1 base from V and 8 from J, leaving 8 bases between them. The CDR3 length is 12 residues. CDR1 is SEHNR, CDR2 FQNEAQ, per germline (reference sequence).

The rearrangement uses TRBV5-6 and TRBJ2-7, with 7 nucleotides matching TRBD2. Losses at the gene ends were 4 bases for V and 4 bases for J; bases not matched to a gene: 11. The CDR3 contains 15 residues. Looked up from germline, CDR1 is SGHDT and CDR2 is YYEEEE. CDR3: CASSPSGLAGYEQYF. In nucleotides, the CDR3 is TGTGCCAGCAGCCCTAGCGGACTTGCGGGATACGAGCAGTACTTC.

The V and J genes are TRBV7-9 and TRBJ2-7; a possible D gene is TRBD1 (6 bases). The germline gives CDR1 SEHNR, CDR2 FQNEAQ (reference sequence). V lost 5 bases and J 2 bases, leaving 16 bases between the germline ends. This CDR3 region has 15 residues. CDR3 sequence: CASSQAGAYPYEQYF. The CDR3 region has the DNA TGTGCCAGCAGCCAAGCAGGGGCCTACCCCTACGAGCAGTACTTC.

The chain joins TRBV2 to TRBJ1-2; TRBD1 might be the D (5 bases). The CDR3 runs 13 residues. Germline V gives CDR1 SNHLY, CDR2 FYNNEI. Trimming stripped 6 bases from V and 6 bases from J, with 14 bases between. The CDR3 spells CASRQGSGDGYTF. DNA for the CDR3: TGTGCCAGCAGGCAGGGAAGTGGCGATGGCTACACCTTC.